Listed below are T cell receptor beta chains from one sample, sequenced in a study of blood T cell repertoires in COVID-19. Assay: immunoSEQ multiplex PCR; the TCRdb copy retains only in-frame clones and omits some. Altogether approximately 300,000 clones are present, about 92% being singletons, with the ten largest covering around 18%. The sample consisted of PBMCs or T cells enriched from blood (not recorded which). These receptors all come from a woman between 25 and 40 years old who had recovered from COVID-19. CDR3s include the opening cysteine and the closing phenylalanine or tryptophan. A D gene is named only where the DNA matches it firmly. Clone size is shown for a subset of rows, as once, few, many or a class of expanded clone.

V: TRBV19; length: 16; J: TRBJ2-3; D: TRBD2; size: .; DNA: TGTGCCAGTAGTCCTCAGCTAGCGGGAGTACCAGATACGCAGTATTTT; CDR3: CASSPQLAGVPDTQYF
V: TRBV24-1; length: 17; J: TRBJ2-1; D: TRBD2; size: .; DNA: TGTCCCGTGTGGACTAGCGGGAGGAAGGGGATATACAATGAGCAGTTCTTC; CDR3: CPVWTSGRKGIYNEQFF
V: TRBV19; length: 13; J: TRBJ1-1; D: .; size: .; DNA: TGTGCCAGTAGGTATACAGGGAACACTGAAGCTTTCTTT; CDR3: CASRYTGNTEAFF
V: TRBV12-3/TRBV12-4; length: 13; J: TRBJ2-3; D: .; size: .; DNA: TGTGCCAGCAGTTTAGGGAGTGAGGATACGCAGTATTTT; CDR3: CASSLGSEDTQYF
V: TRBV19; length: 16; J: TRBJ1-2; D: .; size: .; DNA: TGTGCCAGTAGTATACGGGGAGCAGCCAAGGTCGATGGCTACACCTTC; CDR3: CASSIRGAAKVDGYTF
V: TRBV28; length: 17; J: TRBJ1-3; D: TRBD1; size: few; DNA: TGTGCCAGCAGTTCAGGGGGACGGTTGTCGGAGGGAAACACCATATATTTT; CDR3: CASSSGGRLSEGNTIYF
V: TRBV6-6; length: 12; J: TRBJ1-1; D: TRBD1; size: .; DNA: TGTGCCAGCAGCCTTACACAGGGGGCAGCTTTCTTT; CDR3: CASSLTQGAAFF
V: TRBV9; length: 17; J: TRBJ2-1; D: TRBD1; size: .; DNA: TGTGCCAGCAGCCCCGGGACAGCGGTCCCGGTGGGCAATGAGCAGTTCTTC; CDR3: CASSPGTAVPVGNEQFF
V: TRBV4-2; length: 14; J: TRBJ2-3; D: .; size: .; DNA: TGTGCCAGCAGCCAACACGCCAGGGCAGATACGCAGTATTTT; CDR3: CASSQHARADTQYF
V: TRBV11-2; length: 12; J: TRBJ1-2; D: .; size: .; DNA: TGTGCCAGCAGCGCTAACAGGGCCGGCTACACCTTC; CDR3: CASSANRAGYTF
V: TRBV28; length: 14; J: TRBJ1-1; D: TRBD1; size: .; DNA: TGTGCCAGCAGTCTGGCAGGGGGCTCCACTGAAGCTTTCTTT; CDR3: CASSLAGGSTEAFF
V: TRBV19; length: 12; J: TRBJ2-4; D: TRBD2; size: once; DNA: TGTGCCAGTAGTGCGGGAGATAACATTCAGTACTTC; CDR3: CASSAGDNIQYF
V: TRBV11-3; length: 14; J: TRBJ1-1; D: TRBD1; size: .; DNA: TGTGCCAGCAGCCCCAGACAGGGGAACACTGAAGCTTTCTTT; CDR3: CASSPRQGNTEAFF
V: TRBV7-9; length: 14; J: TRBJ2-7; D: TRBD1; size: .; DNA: TGTGCCAGCAGCGCCCGGGACAGATCCTACGAGCAGTACTTC; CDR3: CASSARDRSYEQYF
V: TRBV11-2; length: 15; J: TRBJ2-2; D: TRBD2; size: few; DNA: TGTGCCAGCAGCTTAGGCGGGAGGGCGACCGGGGAGCTGTTTTTT; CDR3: CASSLGGRATGELFF
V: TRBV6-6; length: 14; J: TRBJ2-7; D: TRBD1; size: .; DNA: TGTGCCAGCAGAAACCGGGACAGCTACTACGAGCAGTACTTC; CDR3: CASRNRDSYYEQYF
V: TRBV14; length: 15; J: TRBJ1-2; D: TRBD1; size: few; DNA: TGTGCCAGCAGCCGAAGCAAATGGGACAGCGATGGCTACACCTTC; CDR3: CASSRSKWDSDGYTF
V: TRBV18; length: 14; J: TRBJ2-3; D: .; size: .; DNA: TGTGCCAGCTCACCCGTCCCAGGGGTAGATACGCAGTATTTT; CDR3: CASSPVPGVDTQYF
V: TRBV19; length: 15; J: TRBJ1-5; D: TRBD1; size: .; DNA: TGTGCCAGTAGTACTTCCGGGACAGGGGCTCAGCCCCAGCATTTT; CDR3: CASSTSGTGAQPQHF
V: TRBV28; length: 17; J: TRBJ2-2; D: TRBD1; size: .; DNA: TGTGCCAGCAGTTTCCCTGGCCAGGGGGCGCTGACCGGGGAGCTGTTTTTT; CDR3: CASSFPGQGALTGELFF
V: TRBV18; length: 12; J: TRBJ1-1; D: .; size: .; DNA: TGTGCCAGCTCACAAGCAGGAACTGAAGCTTTCTTT; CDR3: CASSQAGTEAFF
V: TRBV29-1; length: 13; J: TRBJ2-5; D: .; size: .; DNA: TGCAGCGTTGAGGTGGGGAGCTATGAGACCCAGTACTTC; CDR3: CSVEVGSYETQYF